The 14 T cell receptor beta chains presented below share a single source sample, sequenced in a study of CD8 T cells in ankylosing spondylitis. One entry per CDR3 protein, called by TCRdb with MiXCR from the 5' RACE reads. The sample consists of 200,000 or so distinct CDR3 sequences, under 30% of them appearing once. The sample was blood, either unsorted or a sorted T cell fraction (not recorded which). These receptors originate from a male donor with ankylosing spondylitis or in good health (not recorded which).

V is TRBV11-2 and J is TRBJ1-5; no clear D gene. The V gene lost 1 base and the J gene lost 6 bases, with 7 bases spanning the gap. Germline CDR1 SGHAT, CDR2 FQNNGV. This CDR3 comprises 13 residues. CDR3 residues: CASSLGGSQPQHF. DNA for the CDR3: TGTGCCAGCAGCTTAGGCGGGAGTCAGCCCCAGCATTTT.

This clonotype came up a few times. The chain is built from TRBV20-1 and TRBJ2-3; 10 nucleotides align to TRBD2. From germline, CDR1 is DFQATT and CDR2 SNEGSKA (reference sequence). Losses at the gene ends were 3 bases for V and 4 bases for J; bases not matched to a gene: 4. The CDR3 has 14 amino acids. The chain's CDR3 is CSARVSGRADTQYF. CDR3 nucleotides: TGCAGTGCTAGGGTCAGCGGGAGGGCAGATACGCAGTATTTT.

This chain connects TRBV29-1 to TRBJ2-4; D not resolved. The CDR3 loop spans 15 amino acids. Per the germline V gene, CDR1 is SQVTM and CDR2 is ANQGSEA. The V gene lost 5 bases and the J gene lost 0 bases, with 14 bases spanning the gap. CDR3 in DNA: TGCAGCGTTCGGTTGGGGTTTGGAGCCAAAAACATTCAGTACTTC. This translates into CSVRLGFGAKNIQYF.

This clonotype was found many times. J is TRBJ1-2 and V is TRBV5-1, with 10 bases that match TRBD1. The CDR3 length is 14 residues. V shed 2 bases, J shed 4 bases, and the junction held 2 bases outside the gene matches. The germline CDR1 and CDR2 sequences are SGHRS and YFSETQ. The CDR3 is CASSLGDRGYGYTF. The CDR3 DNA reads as TGCGCCAGCAGCTTAGGGGACAGGGGCTATGGCTACACCTTC.

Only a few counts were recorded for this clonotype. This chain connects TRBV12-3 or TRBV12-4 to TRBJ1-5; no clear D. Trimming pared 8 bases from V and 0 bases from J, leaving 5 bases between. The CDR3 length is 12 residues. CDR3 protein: CASALSNQPQHF. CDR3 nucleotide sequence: TGTGCCAGCGCCCTTAGCAATCAGCCCCAGCATTTT.

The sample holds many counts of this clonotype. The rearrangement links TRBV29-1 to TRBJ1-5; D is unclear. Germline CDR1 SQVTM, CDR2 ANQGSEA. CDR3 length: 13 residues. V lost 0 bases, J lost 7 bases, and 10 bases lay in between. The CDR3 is CSVEDRVGQPQHF. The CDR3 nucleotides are TGCAGCGTTGAAGATCGAGTGGGCCAGCCCCAGCATTTT.

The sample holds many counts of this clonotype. The CDR3 coding sequence is TGTGCCAGCAGTTTCGGCGCCCGGGGGAATGAGCAGTTCTTC. Translating it yields CASSFGARGNEQFF. The rearrangement joins TRBV12-3 or TRBV12-4 to TRBJ2-1; TRBD2 might be the D (6 bases). Trimming removed 3 bases from V and 7 bases from J, with 13 bases in between. CDR3 length: 14 amino acids.

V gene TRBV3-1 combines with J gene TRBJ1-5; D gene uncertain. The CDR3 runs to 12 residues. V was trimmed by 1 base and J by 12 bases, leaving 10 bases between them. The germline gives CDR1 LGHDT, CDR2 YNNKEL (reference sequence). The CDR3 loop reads CASSQVPGLQHF. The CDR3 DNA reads TGTGCCAGCAGCCAAGTCCCCGGGCTCCAGCATTTT.

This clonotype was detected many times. In nucleotides, the CDR3 is TGTGCCAGCAGTTTCGCCTTTTCTGGTAGCTCCTACGAGCAGTACTTC. Its protein is CASSFAFSGSSYEQYF. This chain connects TRBV6-5 to TRBJ2-7; D not resolved. This CDR3 comprises 16 residues. V lost 4 bases, J lost 0 bases, and 16 bases lay in between. The germline CDR1 and CDR2 sequences are MNHEY and SVGAGI.

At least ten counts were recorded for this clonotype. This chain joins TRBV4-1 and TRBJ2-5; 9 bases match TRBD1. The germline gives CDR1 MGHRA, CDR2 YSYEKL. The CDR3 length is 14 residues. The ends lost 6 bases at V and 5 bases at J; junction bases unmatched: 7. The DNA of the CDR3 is TGCGCCAGCAGTCAGGGACAGGGTAGGGAGACCCAGTACTTC. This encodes CASSQGQGRETQYF.

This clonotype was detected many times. The CDR3 protein is CSARDLYYTQYF. CDR3 nucleotide sequence: TGCAGTGCTAGGGACCTGTACTATACGCAGTATTTT. The gene calls are TRBV20-1 and TRBJ2-3; D remains ambiguous. CDR1 and CDR2 from the germline V gene are DFQATT and SNEGSKA (reference sequence). V was pared by 3 bases and J by 7 bases, with 11 bases between. This CDR3 contains 12 residues.

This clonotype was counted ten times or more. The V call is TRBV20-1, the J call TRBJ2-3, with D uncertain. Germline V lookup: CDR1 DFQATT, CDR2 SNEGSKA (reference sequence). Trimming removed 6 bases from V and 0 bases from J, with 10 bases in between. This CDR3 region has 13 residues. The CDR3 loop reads CSAPDGSTDTQYF. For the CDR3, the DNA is TGCAGTGCCCCGGACGGAAGCACAGATACGCAGTATTTT.

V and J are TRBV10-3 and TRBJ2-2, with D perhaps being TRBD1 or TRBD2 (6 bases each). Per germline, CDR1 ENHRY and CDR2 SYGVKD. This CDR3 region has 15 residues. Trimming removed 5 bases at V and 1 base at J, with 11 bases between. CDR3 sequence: CAISWAGQNTGELFF. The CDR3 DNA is TGTGCCATCAGTTGGGCGGGACAGAACACCGGGGAGCTGTTTTTT.

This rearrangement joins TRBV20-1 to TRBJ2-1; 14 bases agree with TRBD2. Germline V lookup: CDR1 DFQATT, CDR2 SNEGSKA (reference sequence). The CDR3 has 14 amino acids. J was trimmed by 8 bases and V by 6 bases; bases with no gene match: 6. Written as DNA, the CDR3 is TGCAGTGCACATGGACTAGCGGGAGGCTATGAGCAGTTCTTC. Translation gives CSAHGLAGGYEQFF.